These 26 T cell receptor beta chains came from one sample sequenced in a study of T cell responses to AZD1222 COVID-19 vaccine. Data came from immunoSEQ multiplex PCR; TCRdb stores just in-frame clones and leaves some out. This sample carries 95,000 or so clones, approximately 91% of them seen once, and the ten largest clones take 6.5% to 10%. The sample in question was peripheral blood, obtained 28 days after the second AZD1222 dose. These receptors were collected from an adult who received the AZD1222 COVID-19 vaccine.

The chain combines TRBV7-9 with TRBJ1-6; D may be TRBD1 (5 bases). This CDR3 is built from 14 residues. Germline values: CDR1 SEHNR, CDR2 FQNEAQ (reference sequence). V lost 5 bases and J lost 9, with 14 bases in between. CDR3 nucleotide sequence: TGTGCCAGCAGCCCGGCCTTCGGGGCTTCACCCCTCCACTTT. It encodes CASSPAFGASPLHF. The full variable domain, rest sourced from reference TRBV7-9 and TRBJ1-6, is DTGVSQNPRHKITKRGQNVTFRCDPISEHNRLYWYRQTLGQGPEFLTYFQNEAQLEKSRLLSDRFSAERPKGSFSTLEIQRTEQGDSAMYLCASSPAFGASPLHFGNGTRLTVT.

V usage is TRBV2 and J usage is TRBJ1-2; D is unresolved. This CDR3 has 12 residues. Per the germline V gene, CDR1 is SNHLY and CDR2 is FYNNEI. Between the trimmed V and J ends, which lost 4 bases and 8 bases, there was a span of 11 bases. For the CDR3, the DNA is TGTGCCAGCAGTGCTCGGTCCATCGGCTACACCTTC. This encodes CASSARSIGYTF. The complete variable domain, with remaining parts taken from reference TRBV2 and TRBJ1-2, reads EPEVTQTPSHQVTQMGQEVILRCVPISNHLYFYWYRQILGQKVEFLVSFYNNEISEKSEIFDDQFSVERPDGSNFTLKIRSTKLEDSAMYFCASSARSIGYTFGSGTRLTVV.

The rearrangement links TRBV4-1 to TRBJ2-1, with 13 bases aligning to TRBD2. V lost 0 bases, J lost 6 bases, and 2 bases stayed unmatched. Per the germline V gene, CDR1 is MGHRA and CDR2 is YSYEKL. There are 16 residues in the CDR3. The CDR3 reads CASSQEGTSGINEQFF. The CDR3 nucleotides read TGCGCCAGCAGCCAAGAAGGGACTAGCGGGATCAATGAGCAGTTCTTC.

The V and J genes are TRBV19 and TRBJ2-7, with D perhaps TRBD1 (5 bases). The CDR3 is 14 residues long. Trimming removed 3 bases at V and 2 bases at J, with 11 bases between. Germline V CDR1 and CDR2: LNHDA, SQIVND (reference sequence). The CDR3: CASSISGLPYEQYF. The CDR3 DNA sequence: TGTGCCAGTAGTATCTCAGGGCTACCCTACGAGCAGTACTTC. The full variable domain, completed using reference TRBV19 and TRBJ2-7, is DGGITQSPKYLFRKEGQNVTLSCEQNLNHDAMYWYRQDPGQGLRLIYYSQIVNDFQKGDIAEGYSVSREKKESFPLTVTSAQKNPTAFYLCASSISGLPYEQYFGPGTRLTVT.

This clone was detected only a few times. This rearrangement joins TRBV11-2 to TRBJ2-5; D not resolved. V lost 3 bases, J lost 5 bases, and 4 bases lay in between. This CDR3 contains 11 residues. Germline CDR1 reads SGHAT; CDR2 reads FQNNGV. CDR3 protein: CASSFDETQYF. CDR3 nucleotide sequence: TGTGCCAGCAGCTTTGACGAGACCCAGTACTTC.

V gene TRBV11-1 combines with J gene TRBJ1-5; D not certain. This CDR3 is built from 15 residues. Germline CDR1 is SGHAT and CDR2 is FQDESV (reference sequence). The V end lost 1 base, the J end lost 0 bases, and 7 bases lay between the germline ends. CDR3 DNA: TGTGCCAGCAGCTTAGTACAGTATAGCAATCAGCCCCAGCATTTT. This encodes CASSLVQYSNQPQHF.

This clone has more than one count but fewer than ten. CDR3 in DNA: TGTGCCAGCAGCGTAGCTGCGCAGGGCTATGGCTACACCTTC. Residues: CASSVAAQGYGYTF. The chain employs TRBV9 and TRBJ1-2; possible D gene TRBD1, 5 bases. The length of the CDR3 is 14 residues. Germline V gene lookup returns CDR1 SGDLS and CDR2 YYNGEE. The germline V and J ends were trimmed by 0 bases and 4 bases, with 10 bases remaining between them.

V usage is TRBV5-6 and J usage is TRBJ1-4; D is undetermined. Looked up from germline, CDR1 is SGHDT and CDR2 is YYEEEE. The CDR3 is 16 amino acids. Trimming took off 6 bases at V and 0 bases at J, with 15 bases between the two ends. CDR3 in amino acids: CASTIATSATNEKLFF. DNA for the CDR3: TGTGCCAGCACCATCGCGACGAGTGCAACTAATGAAAAACTGTTTTTT.

As to this clone: Different DNA sequences within this sample yield the same CDR3. This chain joins TRBV10-3 and TRBJ2-3; D gene uncertain. CDR1 is ENHRY and CDR2 is SYGVKD in the germline V gene. The CDR3 is made up of 14 amino acids. V lost 2 bases and J 2 bases, leaving 8 bases between the germline ends. CDR3 sequence (DNA): TGTGCCATCAGTGAGAGGGCCGACACAGATACGCAGTATTTT. It specifies CAISERADTDTQYF.

This clone is a singleton in its sample. The chain recombines TRBV11-2 with TRBJ1-1, with a possible D match to TRBD1 (6 bases). This CDR3 spans 14 amino acids. Trimming stripped 5 bases from V and 1 base from J, with 11 bases between. CDR1 is SGHAT, CDR2 FQNNGV, per germline. The chain's CDR3 is CASSPGAGNTEAFF. CDR3 sequence (DNA): TGTGCCAGCAGCCCGGGGGCCGGGAACACTGAAGCTTTCTTT.

This rearrangement joins TRBV5-4 to TRBJ1-2; unclear D gene. The ends were cut back, 0 bases at V and 1 base at J, with 10 bases in the middle. The length of the CDR3 is 15 residues. CDR1 and CDR2 (germline): SGHNT, YYREEE (reference sequence). The CDR3 coding sequence is TGTGCCAGCAGCTTGGTGGGCGTCAGTAACTATGGCTACACCTTC. This codes for CASSLVGVSNYGYTF.

This clone was observed a single time. The chain combines TRBV28 with TRBJ1-6, with 9 bases matching TRBD1. The J segment lost 9 bases and the V segment lost 4 bases, leaving 4 bases of the junction unmatched. CDR1 is MDHEN and CDR2 is SYDVKM in the germline V gene. This CDR3 is 14 amino acids long. CDR3 sequence (DNA): TGTGCCAGCAGTTGGGACAGGGATCGTTCACCCCTCCACTTT. As protein: CASSWDRDRSPLHF.

The rearrangement uses TRBV30 and TRBJ1-1; no reliable D call. V was shortened by 3 bases and J by 4 bases, with 12 bases between the two germline ends. Looked up from germline, CDR1 is GTSNPN and CDR2 is SVGIG (reference sequence). The CDR3 runs 13 residues. The CDR3 DNA reads TGTGCCTGGAGAAGGTTTGAGGCCACTGAAGCTTTCTTT. It translates to CAWRRFEATEAFF.

V usage is TRBV27 and J usage is TRBJ1-2; D may be TRBD1 (5 bases). Germline CDR1 is MNHEY and CDR2 is SMNVEV (reference sequence). V lost 0 bases and J 4 bases, leaving 15 bases between the germline ends. The CDR3 sequence is 16 residues long. CDR3 amino acids: CASSLSEGRGSYGYTF. CDR3 nucleotides: TGTGCCAGCAGTTTATCTGAGGGGCGAGGGAGCTATGGCTACACCTTC.

This sequence joins TRBV28 and TRBJ1-1; D gene uncertain. The germline V gene encodes CDR1 MDHEN and CDR2 SYDVKM. Trimming removed 3 bases from V and 1 base from J, with 6 bases in between. There are 13 residues in the CDR3. Written as DNA, the CDR3 is TGTGCCAGCAGTTTGGTGGCGAACACTGAAGCTTTCTTT. It codes for CASSLVANTEAFF.

This sequence joins TRBV5-4 and TRBJ2-7; TRBD2 matches at 12 bases. Losses at the gene ends were 2 bases for V and 5 bases for J; bases not matched to a gene: 5. The CDR3 totals 15 residues. Germline assignment: CDR1 SGHNT and CDR2 YYREEE (reference sequence). DNA for the CDR3: TGTGCCAGCAGCTTCCTAGCGGGAGGGCCGGACGAGCAGTACTTC. The encoded protein is CASSFLAGGPDEQYF.

The chain uses TRBV27 and TRBJ1-2; D is unclear. This CDR3 is 13 amino acids long. Per the germline V gene, CDR1 is MNHEY and CDR2 is SMNVEV (reference sequence). Trimming removed 6 bases at V and 5 bases at J, with 13 bases between. CDR3 sequence reads: CASRGQVSYGYTF. The CDR3 nucleotides are TGTGCCAGCAGGGGCCAGGTTTCTTATGGCTACACCTTC.

The chain joins TRBV7-2 to TRBJ1-1; 10 bases agree with TRBD1. V was pared by 5 bases and J by 9 bases, with 12 bases of the junction left unmatched. CDR3 length equals 15 residues. CDR1 SGHTA and CDR2 FQGNSA come from the germline V gene. The CDR3 loop reads CASSGLGQGPSKAFF. In nucleotides, the CDR3 is TGTGCCAGCAGCGGTCTGGGACAGGGGCCCTCGAAAGCTTTCTTT. Complete variable domain (other parts from reference TRBV7-2 and TRBJ1-1): GAGVSQSPSNKVTEKGKDVELRCDPISGHTALYWYRQSLGQGLEFLIYFQGNSAPDKSGLPSDRFSAERTGGSVSTLTIQRTQQEDSAVYLCASSGLGQGPSKAFFGQGTRLTVV.

The CDR3 region has the DNA TGTGCCACCAGCAGAGATCGGGGGAACTACAATGAGCAGTTCTTC. Translated, it gives CATSRDRGNYNEQFF. This chain joins TRBV15 and TRBJ2-1, with D perhaps matching TRBD2 (6 bases). In germline, CDR1 is LNHNV, CDR2 YYDKDF (reference sequence). There are 15 residues in the CDR3. V was pared by 0 bases and J by 3 bases, with 9 bases between.

A single count supports this clone. A junction boundary mismatches the germline segment, possibly from a read error. V usage is TRBV27 and J usage is TRBJ2-4; D might be TRBD1 or TRBD2, each matching 5 bases. CDR3 length: 16 amino acids. Germline V gene lookup returns CDR1 MNHEY and CDR2 SMNVEV (reference sequence). The DNA for the CDR3 is TGTGCCAGCAGTCTATCCCCCGGGACGGTGGGCAACATTCAGTACTTC. It yields the protein CASSLSPGTVGNIQYF.

J is TRBJ2-7 and V is TRBV7-2; possibly TRBD2 for D (6 bases). Trimming took 4 bases from V and 2 from J, leaving 12 bases between them. Germline lookup yields CDR1 SGHTA and CDR2 FQGNSA. The CDR3 has 14 residues. The CDR3 spells CASSSVGGTYEQYF. In DNA, the CDR3 is TGTGCCAGCAGCTCTGTCGGGGGAACCTACGAGCAGTACTTC.

This rearrangement joins TRBV5-1 to TRBJ2-5; TRBD2 is a possible D gene (6 bases). The V gene's germline CDR1 is SGHRS and CDR2 YFSETQ. V was pared by 4 bases and J by 2 bases, with 18 bases between. CDR3 length equals 16 residues. The CDR3 bases are TGCGCCAGCAGCATCACGGGCGGGGCATTACAAGAGACCCAGTACTTC. Translating it yields CASSITGGALQETQYF.

The chain joins TRBV19 to TRBJ2-1; D could derive from TRBD1 or TRBD2 (5 bases each). V lost 9 bases to trimming and J lost 15 bases, with 15 bases between them. The CDR3 is 10 amino acids. The germline CDR1 and CDR2 sequences are LNHDA and SQIVND (reference sequence). This CDR3 reads CARGDRRTFF. DNA for the CDR3: TGTGCCAGGGGGGACCGCCGTACGTTCTTC.

This chain joins TRBV5-6 and TRBJ2-3; D is perhaps TRBD1 (5 bases). The germline gives CDR1 SGHDT, CDR2 YYEEEE. CDR3 length equals 17 residues. Between the trimmed V and J ends, which lost 0 bases and 0 bases, there was a span of 14 bases. CDR3 amino acids: CASSLGLTAISTDTQYF. The DNA of the CDR3 is TGTGCCAGCAGCTTGGGTTTGACAGCAATCAGCACAGATACGCAGTATTTT.

The V gene is TRBV6-5, the J gene TRBJ2-7; no reliable D call. Trimming shortened V by 5 bases and J by 4 bases, and 12 bases separated the two germline ends. Germline V gene sequence: CDR1 MNHEY, CDR2 SVGAGI. This CDR3 is built from 13 residues. The CDR3 DNA sequence: TGTGCCAGCAGTAGACCCGACGGTTACGAGCAGTACTTC. Encoded protein: CASSRPDGYEQYF.

The chain links TRBV28 to TRBJ2-5, with 9 bases matching TRBD1. V dropped 5 bases and J dropped 4; count of bases not matched to a gene: 8. Germline lookup yields CDR1 MDHEN and CDR2 SYDVKM. The CDR3 contains 15 residues. CDR3 residues: CASSPATGGIETQYF. For the CDR3, the DNA is TGTGCCAGCAGTCCGGCGACAGGGGGTATAGAGACCCAGTACTTC.